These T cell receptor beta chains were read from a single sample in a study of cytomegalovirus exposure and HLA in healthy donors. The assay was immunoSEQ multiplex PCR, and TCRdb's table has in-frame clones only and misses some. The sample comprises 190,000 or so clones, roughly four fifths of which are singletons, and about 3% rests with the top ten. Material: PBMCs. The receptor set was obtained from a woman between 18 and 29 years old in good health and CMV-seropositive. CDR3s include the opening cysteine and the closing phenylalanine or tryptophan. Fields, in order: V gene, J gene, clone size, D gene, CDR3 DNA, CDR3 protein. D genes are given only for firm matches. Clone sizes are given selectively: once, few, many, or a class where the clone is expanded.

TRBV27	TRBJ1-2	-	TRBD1	TGTGCCAGCAGAAAGACAGGGTTAGTTCATGGCTACACCTTC	CASRKTGLVHGYTF
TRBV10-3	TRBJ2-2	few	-	TGTGCCATCAGTGGAGGAGGGAAAGGAGGGAACACCGGGGAGCTGTTTTTT	CAISGGGKGGNTGELFF
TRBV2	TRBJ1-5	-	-	TGTGCCAGCAGTGCGGTCCATAGCAATCAGCCCCAGCATTTT	CASSAVHSNQPQHF
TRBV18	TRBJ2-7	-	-	TGTGCCAGCTCACCACGGGCGGGTTACGAGCAGTACTTC	CASSPRAGYEQYF
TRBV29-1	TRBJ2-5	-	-	TGCAGCGCCAGGTCTTACAACCAAGAGACCCAGTACTTC	CSARSYNQETQYF
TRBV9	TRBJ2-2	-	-	TGTGCCAGCAGCGTAGTTGAAGGGGGTACCGGGGAGCTGTTTTTT	CASSVVEGGTGELFF
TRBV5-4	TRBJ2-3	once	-	TGTGCCAGCAGCTTGGCTCAGGGGGGCCTAGATACGCAGTATTTT	CASSLAQGGLDTQYF
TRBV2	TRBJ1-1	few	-	TGTGCCAGCAGTTACGAACAGGGCACTGAAGCTTTCTTT	CASSYEQGTEAFF
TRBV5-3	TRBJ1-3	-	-	TGTGCCAGAAGCTTGCTGAGGAGGATTCCTCGCGCCATATATTTT	CARSLLRRIPRAIYF
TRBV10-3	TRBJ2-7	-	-	TGTGCCATCAGCACAGGGGACTTTAACGAGCAGTACTTC	CAISTGDFNEQYF
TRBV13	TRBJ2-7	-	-	TGTGCCAGCAGCTTAGTGTCTTCCGAGCAGTACTTC	CASSLVSSEQYF
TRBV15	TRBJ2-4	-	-	TGTGCCACCAGCAGAGATATGCAGGGGTCTGCCAAAAACATTCAGTACTTC	CATSRDMQGSAKNIQYF
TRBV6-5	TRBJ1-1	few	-	TGTGCCAGCAGTTTGGGACTCAGGAACACTGAAGCTTTCTTT	CASSLGLRNTEAFF
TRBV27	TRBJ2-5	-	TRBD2	TGTGCCAGCAGTCCCGGGACTAGCGGAAACCAAGAGACCCAGTACTTC	CASSPGTSGNQETQYF
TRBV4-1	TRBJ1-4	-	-	TGCGCCAGCAGCCTGACCGGGCCGGGGAATGAAAAACTGTTTTTT	CASSLTGPGNEKLFF
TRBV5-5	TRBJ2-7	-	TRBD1	TGTGCCAGCAGCGGGACAGGGCCCTACGAGCAGTACTTC	CASSGTGPYEQYF
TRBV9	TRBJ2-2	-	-	TGTGCCAGCAGCGTCTCGGGGAAGTCCGGGGAGCTGTTTTTT	CASSVSGKSGELFF
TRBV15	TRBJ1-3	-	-	TGTGCCACCAGCAGAGAGGGGCCGAGTGTTGGAAACACCATATATTTT	CATSREGPSVGNTIYF
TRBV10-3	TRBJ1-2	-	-	TGTGCCATCAGTGGAATTTCCCAGGGCTATGGCTACACCTTC	CAISGISQGYGYTF
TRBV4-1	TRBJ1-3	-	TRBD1	TGCGCCAGCAGCCAAGGTGGGGACAGTGGAAACACCATATATTTT	CASSQGGDSGNTIYF
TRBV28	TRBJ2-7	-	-	TGTGCCAGCAGTTTTGGGGGGAGCAAATACGAGCAGTACTTC	CASSFGGSKYEQYF
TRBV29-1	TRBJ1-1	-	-	TGCAGCGTTGTTCAGGGGAACACTGAAGCTTTCTTT	CSVVQGNTEAFF
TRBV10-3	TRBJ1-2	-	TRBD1	TGTGCCATCAGTAACCGGGACAGGGAGCGCGGCTACACCTTC	CAISNRDRERGYTF
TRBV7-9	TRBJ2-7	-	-	TGTGCCAGCAGCTTAGGGTGGTACAGACCCTACGAGCAGTACTTC	CASSLGWYRPYEQYF
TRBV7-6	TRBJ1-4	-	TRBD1	TGTGCCAGCAGCTTAGAGACTGGGGTACAGGGGACGTCGGAACTGTTTTTT	CASSLETGVQGTSELFF
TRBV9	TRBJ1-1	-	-	TGTGCCAGCAGCCCCTGGAACACTGAAGCTTTCTTT	CASSPWNTEAFF
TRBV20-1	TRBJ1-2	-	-	TGCAGTGGATATCTTGGGGAGGGCTACACCTTC	CSGYLGEGYTF
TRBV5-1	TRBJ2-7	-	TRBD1	TGCGCCAGCAGCCGGGACAGGCTCGGCTACGAGCAGTACTTC	CASSRDRLGYEQYF
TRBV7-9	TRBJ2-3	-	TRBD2	TGTGCCAGCAGCAGCGGGGCACACACAGATACGCAGTATTTT	CASSSGAHTDTQYF
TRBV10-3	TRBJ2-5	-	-	TGTGCCATCAGTGAGGCGAGCGGCGACCAAGAGACCCAGTACTTC	CAISEASGDQETQYF
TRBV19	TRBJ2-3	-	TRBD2	TGTGCCAGTAGTTCGAGCGGGGGGGCAGATACGCAGTATTTT	CASSSSGGADTQYF
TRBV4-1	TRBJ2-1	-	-	TGCGCCAGCAGCCAAACCACACTGGCGGGGAGCTCCTACAATGAGCAGTTCTTC	CASSQTTLAGSSYNEQFF
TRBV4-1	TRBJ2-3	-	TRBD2	TGCGCCAGCAGCCAAGAGAGGGTAGCGGGTCGCACAGATACGCAGTATTTT	CASSQERVAGRTDTQYF
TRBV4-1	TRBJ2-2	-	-	TGCGCCAGCAGCCAAGAGAGGGCGTGGAACACCGGGGAGCTGTTTTTT	CASSQERAWNTGELFF
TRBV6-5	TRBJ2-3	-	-	TGTGCCAGCAGTTACACGGGGGACCAAAGCACAGATACGCAGTATTTT	CASSYTGDQSTDTQYF
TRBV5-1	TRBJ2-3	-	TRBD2	TGCGCCAGCAGCTTTAGCGGGGGGAGCACAGATACGCAGTATTTT	CASSFSGGSTDTQYF
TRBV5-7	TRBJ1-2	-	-	TGTGCCAGCAGCCCGGCCCTAGCTAACTATGGCTACACCTTC	CASSPALANYGYTF
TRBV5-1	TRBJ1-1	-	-	TGCGCCAGCAGCATCACAGGGTTAACTGAAGCTTTCTTT	CASSITGLTEAFF
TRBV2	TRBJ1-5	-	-	TGTGCCAGCAGTTTCGGACAGAGCAATCAGCCCCAGCATTTT	CASSFGQSNQPQHF
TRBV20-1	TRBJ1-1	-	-	TGCAGTGTCTTCGGCACTGAAGCTTTCTTT	CSVFGTEAFF
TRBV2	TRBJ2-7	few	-	TGTGCCAGCACCCAGGGCTTTGAGCAGTACTTC	CASTQGFEQYF
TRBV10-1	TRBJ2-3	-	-	TGCGCCAGCAGTGAACCGCCGGGGGATACGCAGTATTTT	CASSEPPGDTQYF
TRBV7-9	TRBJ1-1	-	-	TGTGCCAGCAGCTTCGGGGTGTCCTACACTGAAGCTTTCTTT	CASSFGVSYTEAFF
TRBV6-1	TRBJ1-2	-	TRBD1	TGTGCCAGCAGTTATAGGACAGGGTATACCTTC	CASSYRTGYTF
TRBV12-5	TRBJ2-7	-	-	TGTGCTAGTGCCCTGGGACATTCCGGCTCCTACGAGCAGTACTTC	CASALGHSGSYEQYF
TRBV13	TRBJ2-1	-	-	TGTGCCAGCAGCGGCGTAACGGGGGGCCTCTACAATGAGCAGTTCTTC	CASSGVTGGLYNEQFF
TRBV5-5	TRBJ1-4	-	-	TGTGCCAGCAGCGACGTCCCCGACAGACCTAATGAAAAACTGTTTTTT	CASSDVPDRPNEKLFF
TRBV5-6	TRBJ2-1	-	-	TGTGCCCGGCGACAAACCCCCCGGCCGTTATACAATGAGCAGTTCTTC	CARRQTPRPLYNEQFF
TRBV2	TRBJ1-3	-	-	TGTGCCAGCAGCGAAGGGACATCCGGAAACACCATATATTTT	CASSEGTSGNTIYF
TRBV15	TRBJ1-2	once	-	TGTGCCACCAGCAGCAGGGGTGGGCAGTTCTATGGCTACACCTTC	CATSSRGGQFYGYTF
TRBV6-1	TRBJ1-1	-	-	TGTGCCAGCAGTGAGAGGACGGGAGGGAAGATGAACACTGAAGCTTTCTTT	CASSERTGGKMNTEAFF
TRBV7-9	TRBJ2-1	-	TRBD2	TGTGCCAGCAGCCCCCGAGCGGGGAAGTCGAATGAGCAGTTCTTC	CASSPRAGKSNEQFF
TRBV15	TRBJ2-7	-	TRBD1	TGTGCCACCAGCAGAGGCGGACGACAGGGATCCGAGCAGTACTTC	CATSRGGRQGSEQYF
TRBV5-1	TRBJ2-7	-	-	TGCGCCAGCAGCTTGGAGGACCCGAGCACGGGACACCACCACGACTTTTCCTACGAGCAGTACTTC	CASSLEDPSTGHHHDFSYEQYF
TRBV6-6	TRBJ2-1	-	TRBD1	TGTGCCAGCAAAGACGGACAGGAACACAATGAGCAGTTCTTC	CASKDGQEHNEQFF
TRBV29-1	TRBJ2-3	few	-	TGCAGCGTTGAAGAGGAGAGCAGGGTAAGGACAGATACGCAGTATTTT	CSVEEESRVRTDTQYF
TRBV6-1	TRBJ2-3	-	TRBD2	TGTGCCAGCGGCGGGGGGGGAGGCACAGATACGCAGTATTTT	CASGGGGGTDTQYF
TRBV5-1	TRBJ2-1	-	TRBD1	TGCGCCAGCAGCCATGACAGGGCGTTGAATGTCGATGAGCAGTTCTTC	CASSHDRALNVDEQFF
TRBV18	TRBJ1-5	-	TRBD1	TGTGCCAGCTCACTGGACAGGGACCAGCCCCAGCATTTT	CASSLDRDQPQHF
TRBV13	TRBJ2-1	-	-	TGTGCCAGCAGCCCCACCGAAGTGGAGGGGAATGAGCAGTTCTTC	CASSPTEVEGNEQFF